This T cell receptor (beta chain) was found in a study of blood T cell repertoires in COVID-19. The CDR3 is 13 residues long. CDR1 SGHTA and CDR2 FQGTGA come from the germline V gene. V lost 1 base and J lost 4, with 5 bases in between. Clones were sequenced by immunoSEQ multiplex PCR, and TCRdb holds only the in-frame ones, with some missing. Seen here are 300,000 to 400,000 clones, 85% to 95% observed once, and the top ten hold about 4.2%. Sample: PBMCs or T cells enriched from blood (not recorded which). The receptor comes from a woman aged 25 to 39 who had been exposed to COVID-19. The chain employs TRBV7-3 and TRBJ1-5; D call uncertain. The CDR3 DNA reads TGTGCCAGCAGCTTAAGTCCGAATCAGCCCCAGCATTTT. Protein: CASSLSPNQPQHF. Full variable domain (missing parts from reference TRBV7-3 and TRBJ1-5): GAGVSQTPSNKVTEKGKYVELRCDPISGHTALYWYRQSLGQGPEFLIYFQGTGAADDSGLPNDRFFAVRPEGSVSTLKIQRTERGDSAVYLCASSLSPNQPQHFGDGTRLSIL.